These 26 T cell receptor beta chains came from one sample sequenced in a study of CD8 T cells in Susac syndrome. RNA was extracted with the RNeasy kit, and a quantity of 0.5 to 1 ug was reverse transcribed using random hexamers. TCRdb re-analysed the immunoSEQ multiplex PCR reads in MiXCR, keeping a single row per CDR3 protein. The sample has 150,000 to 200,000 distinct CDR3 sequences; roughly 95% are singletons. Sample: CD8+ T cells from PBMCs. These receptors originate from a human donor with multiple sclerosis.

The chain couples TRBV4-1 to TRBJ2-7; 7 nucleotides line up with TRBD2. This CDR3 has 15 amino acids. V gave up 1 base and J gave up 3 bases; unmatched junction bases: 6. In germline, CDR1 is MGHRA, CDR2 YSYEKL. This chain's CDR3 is CASSQVPSGYYEQYF. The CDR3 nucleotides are TGCGCCAGCAGCCAAGTGCCTAGCGGATACTACGAGCAGTACTTC.

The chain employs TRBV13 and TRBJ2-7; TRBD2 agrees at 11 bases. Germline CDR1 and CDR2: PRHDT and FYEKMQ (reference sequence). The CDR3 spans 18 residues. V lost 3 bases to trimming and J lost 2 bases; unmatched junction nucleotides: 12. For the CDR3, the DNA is TGTGCCAGCAGCTTCAATAGCGGGGGGGGCCCACGGGCCTACGAGCAGTACTTC. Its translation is CASSFNSGGGPRAYEQYF.

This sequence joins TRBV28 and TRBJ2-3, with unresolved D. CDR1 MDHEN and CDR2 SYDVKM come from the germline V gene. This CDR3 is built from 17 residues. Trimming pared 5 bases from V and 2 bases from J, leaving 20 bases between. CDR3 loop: CASSPSFSRMSTDTQYF. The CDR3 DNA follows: TGTGCCAGCAGTCCTTCCTTCTCGCGGATGTCCACAGATACGCAGTATTTT.

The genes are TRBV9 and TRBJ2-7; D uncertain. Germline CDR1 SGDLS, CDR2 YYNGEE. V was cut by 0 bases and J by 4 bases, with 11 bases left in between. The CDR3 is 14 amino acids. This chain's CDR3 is CASSVGIGLYEQYF. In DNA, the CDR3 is TGTGCCAGCAGCGTAGGAATCGGGTTGTACGAGCAGTACTTC. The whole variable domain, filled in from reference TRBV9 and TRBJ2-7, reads DSGVTQTPKHLITATGQRVTLRCSPRSGDLSVYWYQQSLDQGLQFLIQYYNGEERAKGNILERFSAQQFPDLHSELNLSSLELGDSALYFCASSVGIGLYEQYFGPGTRLTVT.

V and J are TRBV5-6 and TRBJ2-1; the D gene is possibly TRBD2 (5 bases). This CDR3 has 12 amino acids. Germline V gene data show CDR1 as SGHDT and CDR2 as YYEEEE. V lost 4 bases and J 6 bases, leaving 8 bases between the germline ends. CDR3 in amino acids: CASSDGLNEQFF. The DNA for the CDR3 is TGTGCCAGCAGCGACGGACTCAATGAGCAGTTCTTC.

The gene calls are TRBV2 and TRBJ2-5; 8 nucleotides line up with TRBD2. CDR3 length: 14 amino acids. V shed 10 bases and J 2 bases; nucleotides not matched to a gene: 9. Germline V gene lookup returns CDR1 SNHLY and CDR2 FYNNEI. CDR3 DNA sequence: TGTGCCACAGCGGGGGCCTCGGGGCAAGAGACCCAGTACTTC. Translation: CATAGASGQETQYF.

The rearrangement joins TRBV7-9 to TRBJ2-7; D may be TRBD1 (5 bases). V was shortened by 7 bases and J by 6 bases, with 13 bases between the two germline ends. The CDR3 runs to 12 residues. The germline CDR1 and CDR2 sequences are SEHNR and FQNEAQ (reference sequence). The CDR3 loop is CASIPRGGEQYF. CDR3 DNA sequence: TGTGCCAGCATCCCAAGGGGTGGCGAGCAGTACTTC.

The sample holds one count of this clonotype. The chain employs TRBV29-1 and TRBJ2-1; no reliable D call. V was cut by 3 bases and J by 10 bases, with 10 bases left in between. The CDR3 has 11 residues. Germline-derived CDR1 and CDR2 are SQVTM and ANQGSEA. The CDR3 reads CSVDLTEEQFF. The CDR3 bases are TGCAGCGTTGATCTCACGGAGGAGCAGTTCTTC.

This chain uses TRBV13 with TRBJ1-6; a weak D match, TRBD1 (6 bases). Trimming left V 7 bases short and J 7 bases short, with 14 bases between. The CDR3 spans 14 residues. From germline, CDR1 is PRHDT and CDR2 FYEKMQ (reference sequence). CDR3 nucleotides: TGTGCCAGCACCGCCGCCCAGGGGAATTCACCCCTCCACTTT. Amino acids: CASTAAQGNSPLHF.

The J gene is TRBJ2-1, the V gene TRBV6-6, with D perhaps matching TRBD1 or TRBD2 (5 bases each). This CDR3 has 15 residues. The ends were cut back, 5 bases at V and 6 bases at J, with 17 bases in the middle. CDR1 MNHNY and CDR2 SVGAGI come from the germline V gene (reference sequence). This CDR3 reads CASSPQEAVSNEQFF. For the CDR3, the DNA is TGTGCCAGCAGTCCACAGGAGGCGGTGTCCAATGAGCAGTTCTTC.

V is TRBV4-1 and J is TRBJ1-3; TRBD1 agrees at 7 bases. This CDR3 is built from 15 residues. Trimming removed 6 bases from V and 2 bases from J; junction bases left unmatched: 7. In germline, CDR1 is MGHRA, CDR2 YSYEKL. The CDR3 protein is CASRSTGAAGNTIYF. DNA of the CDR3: TGCGCCAGCAGATCAACAGGGGCAGCTGGAAACACCATATATTTT.

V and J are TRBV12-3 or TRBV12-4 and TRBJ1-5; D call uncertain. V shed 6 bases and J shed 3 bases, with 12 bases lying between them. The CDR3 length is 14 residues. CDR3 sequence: CASSLGPYNQPQHF. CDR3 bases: TGTGCCAGCAGCCTAGGGCCTTACAATCAGCCCCAGCATTTT.

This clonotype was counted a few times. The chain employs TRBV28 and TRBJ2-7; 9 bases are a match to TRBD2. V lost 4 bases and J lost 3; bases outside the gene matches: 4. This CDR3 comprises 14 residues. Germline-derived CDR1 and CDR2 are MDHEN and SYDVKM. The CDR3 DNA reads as TGTGCCAGCAGTTGGGCGGGAGGGGGCTACGAGCAGTACTTC. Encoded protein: CASSWAGGGYEQYF.

The CDR3 nucleotides read TGTGCCAGCAGTGACTACAGACGCTACGAGCAGTACTTC. As protein: CASSDYRRYEQYF. V is TRBV2 and J is TRBJ2-7; D is uncertain. Germline assignment: CDR1 SNHLY and CDR2 FYNNEI. This CDR3 has 13 residues. The ends were cut back, 3 bases at V and 3 bases at J, with 9 bases in the middle. The whole variable domain, remainder taken from reference TRBV2 and TRBJ2-7, is EPEVTQTPSHQVTQMGQEVILRCVPISNHLYFYWYRQILGQKVEFLVSFYNNEISEKSEIFDDQFSVERPDGSNFTLKIRSTKLEDSAMYFCASSDYRRYEQYFGPGTRLTVT.

CDR3 sequence reads: CASSANVAVHSYNEQFF. In DNA, the CDR3 is TGTGCCAGCAGCGCGAACGTAGCGGTCCACTCCTACAATGAGCAGTTCTTC. V usage is TRBV9 and J usage is TRBJ2-1, with D perhaps TRBD2 (6 bases). Trimming took off 3 bases at V and 0 bases at J, with 16 bases between the two ends. Germline CDR1 and CDR2: SGDLS and YYNGEE. The CDR3 spans 17 residues.

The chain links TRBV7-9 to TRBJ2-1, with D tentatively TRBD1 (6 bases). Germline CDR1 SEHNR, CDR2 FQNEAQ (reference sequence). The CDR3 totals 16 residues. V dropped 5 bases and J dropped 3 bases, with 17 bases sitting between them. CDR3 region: CASSPPEGVGYNEQFF. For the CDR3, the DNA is TGTGCCAGCAGCCCACCCGAGGGGGTAGGCTACAATGAGCAGTTCTTC.

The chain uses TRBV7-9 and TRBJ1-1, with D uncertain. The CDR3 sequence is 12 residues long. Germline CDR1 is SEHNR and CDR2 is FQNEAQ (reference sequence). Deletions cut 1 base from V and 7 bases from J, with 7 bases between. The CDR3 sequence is CASSLDRIEAFF. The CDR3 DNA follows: TGTGCCAGCAGCTTAGACCGGATTGAAGCTTTCTTT.

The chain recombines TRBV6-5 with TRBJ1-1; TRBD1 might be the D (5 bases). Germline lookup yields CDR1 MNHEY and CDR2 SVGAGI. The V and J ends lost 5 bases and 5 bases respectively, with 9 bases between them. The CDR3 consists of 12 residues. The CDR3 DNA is TGTGCCAGCAGTCCTGAGGGGACTGAAGCTTTCTTT. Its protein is CASSPEGTEAFF.

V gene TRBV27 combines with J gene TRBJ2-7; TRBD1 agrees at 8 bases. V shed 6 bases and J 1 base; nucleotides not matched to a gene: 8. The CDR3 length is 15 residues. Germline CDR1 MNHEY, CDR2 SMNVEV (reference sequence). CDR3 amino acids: CASRLTWDRSYEQYF. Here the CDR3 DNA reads TGTGCCAGCAGGCTTACGTGGGACAGGTCCTACGAGCAGTACTTC.

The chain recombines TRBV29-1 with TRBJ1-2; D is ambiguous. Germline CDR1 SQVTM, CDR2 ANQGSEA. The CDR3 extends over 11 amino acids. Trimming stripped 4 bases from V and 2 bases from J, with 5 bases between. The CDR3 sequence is CSVGLNYGYTF. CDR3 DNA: TGCAGCGTTGGCCTGAACTATGGCTACACCTTC.

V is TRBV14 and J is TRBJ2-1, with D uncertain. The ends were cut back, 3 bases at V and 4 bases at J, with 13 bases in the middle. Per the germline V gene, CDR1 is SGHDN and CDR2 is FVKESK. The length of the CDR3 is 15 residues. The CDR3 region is CASSQNDGIYNEQFF. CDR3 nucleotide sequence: TGTGCCAGCAGCCAGAATGACGGAATATACAATGAGCAGTTCTTC. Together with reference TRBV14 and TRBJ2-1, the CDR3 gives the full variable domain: EAGVTQFPSHSVIEKGQTVTLRCDPISGHDNLYWYRRVMGKEIKFLLHFVKESKQDESGMPNNRFLAERTGGTYSTLKVQPAELEDSGVYFCASSQNDGIYNEQFFGPGTRLTVL.

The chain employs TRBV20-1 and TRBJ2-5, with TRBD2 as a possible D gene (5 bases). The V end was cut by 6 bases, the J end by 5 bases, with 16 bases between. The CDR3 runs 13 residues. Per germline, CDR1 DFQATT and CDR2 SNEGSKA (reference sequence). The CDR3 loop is CSAFTRSGETQYF. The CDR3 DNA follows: TGCAGTGCCTTTACTAGATCTGGTGAGACCCAGTACTTC.

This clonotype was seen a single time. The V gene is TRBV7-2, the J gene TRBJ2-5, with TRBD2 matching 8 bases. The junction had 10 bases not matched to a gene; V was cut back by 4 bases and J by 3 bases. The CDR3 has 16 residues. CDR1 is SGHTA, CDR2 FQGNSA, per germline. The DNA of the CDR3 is TGTGCCAGCAGCTCCCCTCCGGGACTAGAAGAAGAGACCCAGTACTTC. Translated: CASSSPPGLEEETQYF.

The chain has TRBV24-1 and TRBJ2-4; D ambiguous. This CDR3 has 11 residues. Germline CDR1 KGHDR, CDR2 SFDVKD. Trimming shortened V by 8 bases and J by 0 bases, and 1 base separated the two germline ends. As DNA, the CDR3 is TGTGCCACCAAAGCCAAAAACATTCAGTACTTC. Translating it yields CATKAKNIQYF.

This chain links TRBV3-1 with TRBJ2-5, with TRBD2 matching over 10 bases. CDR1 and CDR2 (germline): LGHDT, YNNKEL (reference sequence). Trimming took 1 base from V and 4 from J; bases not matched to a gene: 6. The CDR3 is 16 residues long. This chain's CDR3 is CASSQALAGAGETQYF. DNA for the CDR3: TGTGCCAGCAGCCAAGCGCTAGCGGGAGCAGGAGAGACCCAGTACTTC.

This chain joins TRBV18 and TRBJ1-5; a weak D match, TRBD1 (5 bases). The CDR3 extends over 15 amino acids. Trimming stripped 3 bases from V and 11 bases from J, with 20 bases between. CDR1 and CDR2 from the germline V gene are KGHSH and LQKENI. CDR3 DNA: TGTGCCAGCTCACCCGTAGGACCGTATCCAGGGTCCCAGCATTTT. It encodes CASSPVGPYPGSQHF.